This T cell receptor beta chain was recovered during a study of blood T cell repertoires in COVID-19. Only in-frame clones appear in the TCRdb table, and some are missing; sequencing was by immunoSEQ multiplex PCR. Of approximately 230,000 clones listed, around 89% were seen once; the top ten hold roughly 6%. The sequence was collected from a woman in her twenties or thirties with COVID-19, enrolled during active disease. The sample comprised peripheral blood.

The CDR3 region is CASSQGQNEKLFF. CDR3 coding DNA: TGCGCCAGCAGCCAAGGGCAAAATGAAAAACTGTTTTTT. The chain employs TRBV4-1 and TRBJ1-4; D gene unclear. The CDR3 runs to 13 residues. V dropped 1 base and J dropped 5 bases, with 5 bases sitting between them. Germline V gene data show CDR1 as MGHRA and CDR2 as YSYEKL.